The 3 T cell receptor beta chains in this list originate from one sample, sequenced in a study of radiotherapy plus CTLA-4 blockade in lung cancer. The method was immunoSEQ multiplex PCR; TCRdb's version includes in-frame clones alone and lacks a portion of them. In the table there are tens of thousands of clones, approximately 76% of which are singletons. The material was peripheral blood, obtained from a patient treated with radiotherapy plus ipilimumab. These receptors were taken from a human donor with non-small cell lung cancer whose response to radiotherapy plus ipilimumab could not be evaluated. Some clones in this sample may be carry-over from other donors' samples.

V is TRBV6-5 and J is TRBJ2-6; D not resolved. The V gene lost 8 bases and the J gene lost 2 bases, with 7 bases spanning the gap. Germline CDR1 is MNHEY and CDR2 is SVGAGI. This CDR3 spans 13 amino acids. The CDR3 here is CASGPTGANVLTF. Written as DNA, the CDR3 is TGTGCCAGCGGGCCGACTGGGGCCAACGTCCTGACTTTC.

CDR3 in amino acids: CASSLLRQSEAFF. CDR3 in DNA: TGTGCCAGTAGTCTCCTCCGACAGTCTGAAGCTTTCTTT. The chain links TRBV19 to TRBJ1-1; TRBD1 might be the D (5 bases). CDR3 length: 13 residues. The germline gives CDR1 LNHDA, CDR2 SQIVND (reference sequence). Trimming left V 5 bases short and J 6 bases short, with 13 bases between.

The chain carries TRBV6-5 and TRBJ2-5; weak D call: TRBD2 (7 bases). Germline V gene sequence: CDR1 MNHEY, CDR2 SVGAGI. The ends were cut back, 1 base at V and 2 bases at J, with 14 bases in the middle. This CDR3 has 16 amino acids. The DNA of the CDR3 is TGTGCCAGCAGTTACTTGGGGGGGGCAGAACAAGAGACCCAGTACTTC. Residues: CASSYLGGAEQETQYF.